The rows below give T cell receptor beta chains drawn from one sample of a study of blood T cell repertoires in COVID-19. Assay used: immunoSEQ multiplex PCR; TCRdb lists only in-frame clones, some missing. The table has about 250,000 clones, 85% seen once; the top ten hold approximately 8.6%. The sequenced sample consisted of PBMCs or T cells enriched from blood (not recorded which). The source of these receptors is a woman in her forties or fifties with acute COVID-19. Both conserved end residues are part of each CDR3. A D gene is named only where the DNA matches it firmly. Some rows have no size entry. The others give once, few or many, or a class for an expanded clone.

TRBJ1-1 TRBV6-6 - - TGTGCCAGCAGCTCCCGGCCCGGGGACACTGAAGCTTTCTTT CASSSRPGDTEAFF
TRBJ1-3 TRBV7-3 - - TGTGCCAGCAGCCCGGACGTCGGGAGGGGAACTGGAAACACCATATATTTT CASSPDVGRGTGNTIYF
TRBJ2-5 TRBV12-3/TRBV12-4 TRBD1 - TGTGCCAGCAGTTCGGGACAGGGAGAGACCCAGTACTTC CASSSGQGETQYF
TRBJ1-6 TRBV9 TRBD1 many TGTGCCAGCAGCCTGAGGGAACAGGGGAGAAATTCACCCCTCCACTTT CASSLREQGRNSPLHF
TRBJ1-2 TRBV4-1 - - TGCGCCAGCAGCCAGGTCGGAGTCGAGGGCTACACCTTC CASSQVGVEGYTF
TRBJ1-3 TRBV4-3 - - TGCGCCAGCAGCCAAGATCTAACAGGGTCTCCTGGAAACACCATATATTTT CASSQDLTGSPGNTIYF
TRBJ1-5 TRBV6-6 - - TGTGCCAGCAAAGATACAGGGAATAGCAATCAGCCCCAGCATTTT CASKDTGNSNQPQHF
TRBJ1-5 TRBV7-2 - once TGTGCCAGCAGCTTAGCGACTAGGAGCAATCAGCCCCAGCATTTT CASSLATRSNQPQHF
TRBJ2-1 TRBV18 TRBD1 - TGTGCCAGCTCACTGCAGCTTTCCGGGACAGGGAACGATGAGCAGTTCTTC CASSLQLSGTGNDEQFF
TRBJ2-2 TRBV6-2/TRBV6-3 TRBD1 - TGTGCCAGCAGTTCGACAGGGTCTGTCGGGGAGCTGTTTTTT CASSSTGSVGELFF
TRBJ2-5 TRBV19 - - TGTGCCAGTAGTAATTTAAAGACCCAGTACTTC CASSNLKTQYF
TRBJ1-2 TRBV27 - - TGTGCCAGCCAGGGCGGGGCGGGTGGCTACACCTTC CASQGGAGGYTF
TRBJ2-3 TRBV7-2 TRBD1 - TGTGCCAGCAGCTCGGGACAGGACGGAGGTACGCAGTATTTT CASSSGQDGGTQYF
TRBJ1-1 TRBV7-2 TRBD1 - TGTGCCAGCAGCGTCACGGACGCCGGGAGGGGGCTCCTTGTAACTGAAGCTTTCTTT CASSVTDAGRGLLVTEAFF
TRBJ2-7 TRBV30 - once TGTGCCTGGAGTGTACGCGGGCCCCAAATCTACGAGCAGTACTTC CAWSVRGPQIYEQYF
TRBJ2-7 TRBV7-2 - few TGTGCCAGCAGCCCAGAGGCCATCTACGAGCAGTACTTC CASSPEAIYEQYF
TRBJ1-1 TRBV3-1/TRBV3-2 - - TGTGCCAGCAGCCAAGAAGTAAATAGTAAGACTTTCTTT CASSQEVNSKTFF
TRBJ1-2 TRBV5-1 TRBD1 - TGCGCCAGCAGCGTAACCGGGACAGATGCTGGCTACACCTTC CASSVTGTDAGYTF
TRBJ1-1 TRBV30 - - TGTGCCTGGAGTGCCGTCCCGAGAGGTGAAGCTTTCTTT CAWSAVPRGEAFF
TRBJ1-5 TRBV4-3 - - TGCGCCAGCAGCCAAGATGGGGGGGGCAATCAGCCCCAGCATTTT CASSQDGGGNQPQHF
TRBJ2-5 TRBV9 - - TGTGCCAGCAGCGTAGGACAGGCAGGAGAGACCCAGTACTTC CASSVGQAGETQYF
TRBJ2-7 TRBV6-5 - - TGTGCCAGCAGAGGCGCGCCTCGGAGCTCCTACGAGCAGTACTTC CASRGAPRSSYEQYF
TRBJ2-7 TRBV5-4 TRBD1 - TGTGCCAGCAAAAAGGGGACAGGGGACTACGAGCAGTACTTC CASKKGTGDYEQYF
TRBJ1-2 TRBV7-2 TRBD1 few TGTGCCAGCAGCATAACCTCAGGGGGCGACTATGGCTACACCTTC CASSITSGGDYGYTF
TRBJ1-2 TRBV29-1 - - TGCAGCGTTGTCGCAGGGAATAACTATGGCTACACCTTC CSVVAGNNYGYTF
TRBJ1-4 TRBV7-2 - - TGTGCCAGCAGCCTCTTAAATGAAAAACTGTTTTTT CASSLLNEKLFF
TRBJ1-1 TRBV4-1 - - TGCGCCAGCAGCCCTAGGGGAGGGCTGACTGAAGCTTTCTTT CASSPRGGLTEAFF
TRBJ2-3 TRBV15 - - TGTGCCACCACCTACGGGCGCGGGATATACACAGATACGCAGTATTTT CATTYGRGIYTDTQYF
TRBJ1-2 TRBV6-2/TRBV6-3 - - TGTGCCAGCAGCTCCTTAGGAGACTATGGCTACACCTTC CASSSLGDYGYTF
TRBJ1-1 TRBV13 TRBD1 few TGTGCCAGCAGCTCCTGGGACAGGAATCTCCGATATGGAGCTTTCTTT CASSSWDRNLRYGAFF
TRBJ2-7 TRBV10-3 TRBD1 - TGTGCCATCAGTGAGCCAGCCCCGGGACAGAGATTCTACGAGCAGTACTTC CAISEPAPGQRFYEQYF
TRBJ1-2 TRBV5-4 - few TGTGCCAGCAGCTCAACCTCAGTGAACTATGGCTACACCTTC CASSSTSVNYGYTF
TRBJ1-2 TRBV10-1 - - TGCGCCAGCAACTCTATAAAGCGGGGCTACACCTTC CASNSIKRGYTF
TRBJ2-1 TRBV7-2 TRBD2 - TGTGCCAGCAGCTTAGGCGGACTAGCTTCCAATGAGCAGTTCTTC CASSLGGLASNEQFF
TRBJ1-5 TRBV7-2 - few TGTGCCAGCAGCTTAGGCAGGGCAGGGAATCAGCCCCAGCATTTT CASSLGRAGNQPQHF
TRBJ1-1 TRBV5-1 TRBD1 once TGCGCCAGCAGCAGGGAGGGGACAGGGGTTACTGAAGCTTTCTTT CASSREGTGVTEAFF
TRBJ1-2 TRBV18 TRBD1 - TGTGCCAGCTCACTCCCGGACAGGGGAGTTAACTATGGCTACACCTTC CASSLPDRGVNYGYTF